Listed here are 10 T cell receptor beta chains from one sample, sequenced in a study of cytomegalovirus exposure and HLA in healthy donors. A multiplex PCR was run with 60 Vbeta primers and 13 Jbeta primers. The repertoire was sequenced with immunoSEQ multiplex PCR; TCRdb's copy has only in-frame clones and lacks some. The repertoire holds 130,000 or so clones, with approximately 71% as singletons. Sequencing was carried out using PBMCs. These receptors were obtained from a woman aged 55-69 years in good health and CMV-seronegative.

As concerns this clone: This likely comes from a read error, as the CDR3 has no conserved phenylalanine or tryptophan at its end. The limits of the CDR3 on the DNA are not certain, so only TCRdb's listed CDR3 is given. V gene TRBV10-1 combines with J gene TRBJ1-2; TRBD1 was called by the table and not checked on the DNA. Germline CDR1 reads WNHNN; CDR2 reads SYGVQD (reference sequence). A total of 11 residues make up the CDR3, ends included. The CDR3 region is CASRSNRDSLG.

The chain combines TRBV5-1 with TRBJ2-1, with D possibly matching TRBD2 (5 bases). The V end lost 4 bases, the J end lost 4 bases, and 18 bases lay between the germline ends. CDR1 is SGHRS and CDR2 is YFSETQ in the germline V gene. The CDR3 contains 16 residues. CDR3 coding DNA: TGCGCCAGCAGCCCCCCTGGGAGCAGTGTTTACAATGAGCAGTTCTTC. It yields the protein CASSPPGSSVYNEQFF.

The J gene is TRBJ1-1, the V gene TRBV7-9, with D perhaps TRBD1 (5 bases). The CDR3 loop spans 14 amino acids. V was trimmed by 2 bases and J by 5 bases, leaving 12 bases between them. Germline V gene lookup returns CDR1 SEHNR and CDR2 FQNEAQ (reference sequence). CDR3 nucleotide sequence: TGTGCCAGCAGCTTAAGCGGTGGGGGGACTGAAGCTTTCTTT. This sequence encodes CASSLSGGGTEAFF.

J is TRBJ2-7 and V is TRBV11-1; D possibly corresponds to TRBD1 (5 bases). Trimming shortened V by 3 bases and J by 4 bases, and 10 bases separated the two germline ends. This CDR3 is built from 13 residues. Germline values: CDR1 SGHAT, CDR2 FQDESV (reference sequence). DNA for the CDR3: TGTGCCAGCAGCTTGACAGAGAGGTACGAGCAGTACTTC. Protein product: CASSLTERYEQYF.

The genes are TRBV2 and TRBJ1-5; 8 bases are a match to TRBD1. This CDR3 has 15 residues. From germline, CDR1 is SNHLY and CDR2 FYNNEI. V gave up 7 bases and J gave up 3 bases; unmatched junction bases: 8. This CDR3 reads CASNRQGMNNQPQHF. In DNA, the CDR3 is TGTGCCAGCAACCGACAGGGGATGAACAATCAGCCCCAGCATTTT.

The CDR3 DNA follows: TGCGCCAGCAGCCCCGCCGGGACAGGCTCTGGAAACACCATATATTTT. Amino acids: CASSPAGTGSGNTIYF. This chain connects TRBV5-1 to TRBJ1-3; 8 nucleotides line up with TRBD1. Germline CDR1 SGHRS, CDR2 YFSETQ. V dropped 4 bases and J dropped 0; count of bases not matched to a gene: 6. CDR3 length equals 16 residues.

The CDR3 protein is CASSARERTRGGETQYF. CDR3 nucleotide sequence: TGTGCCAGCAGCGCCCGTGAAAGGACGCGGGGCGGAGAGACCCAGTACTTC. This sequence joins TRBV9 and TRBJ2-5, with D possibly matching TRBD2 (6 bases). Germline V gene lookup returns CDR1 SGDLS and CDR2 YYNGEE. Trimming shortened V by 3 bases and J by 4 bases, and 22 bases separated the two germline ends. The CDR3 sequence is 17 residues long.

V gene TRBV5-6 combines with J gene TRBJ2-5; 7 bases match TRBD1. Germline V gives CDR1 SGHDT, CDR2 YYEEEE. The CDR3 loop spans 16 amino acids. J was trimmed by 5 bases and V by 5 bases; bases with no gene match: 15. CDR3 in DNA: TGTGCCAGCAGACTTGACAGGGTAGGAGGTTGGGAGACCCAGTACTTC. The encoded protein is CASRLDRVGGWETQYF.

The chain links TRBV9 to TRBJ2-3; the match to TRBD2 covers 13 bases. The germline V gene has CDR1 SGDLS and CDR2 YYNGEE. The CDR3 is 17 amino acids. With V trimmed by 2 bases and J by 4 bases, 7 bases remained unmatched. This chain's CDR3 is CASSVALAGGPSDTQYF. CDR3 nucleotide sequence: TGTGCCAGCAGCGTCGCACTAGCGGGGGGGCCCTCAGATACGCAGTATTTT.

This sequence joins TRBV5-1 and TRBJ2-7; TRBD1 agrees at 7 bases. The germline gives CDR1 SGHRS, CDR2 YFSETQ. The CDR3 extends over 14 amino acids. V lost 4 bases and J lost 2; bases outside the gene matches: 6. Here the CDR3 reads CASSPPDRTYEQYF. The DNA of the CDR3 is TGCGCCAGCAGCCCCCCGGACAGGACCTACGAGCAGTACTTC. Full variable domain (missing parts from reference TRBV5-1 and TRBJ2-7): KAGVTQTPRYLIKTRGQQVTLSCSPISGHRSVSWYQQTPGQGLQFLFEYFSETQRNKGNFPGRFSGRQFSNSRSEMNVSTLELGDSALYLCASSPPDRTYEQYFGPGTRLTVT.